This record looks at one T cell receptor beta chain sequence and its context. This entry comes from a study of blood T cell repertoires in COVID-19. Study-level information: Researchers got acute and convalescent COVID-19 samples from the United States, Italy and Spain. T cells, B-cell-depleted T cells, or PBMCs provided the cDNA or gDNA that served as material.

Authors' methods: Amplification of reference gene primers provided the estimated nucleated cell counts. Method: immunoSEQ multiplex PCR; TCRdb's copy keeps in-frame clones and lacks some. V and J calls and clone size are those listed in that table; D and trimming were worked out from the DNA. The table shows about 190,000 clones, with 80% to 90% occurring only once. The J segment lost 5 bases and the V segment lost 5 bases, leaving 6 bases of the junction unmatched. The CDR3 is 14 residues long. From germline, CDR1 is SGHAT and CDR2 FQNNGV. This clonotype originated in a man between 65 and 79 years old with active or convalescent COVID-19. The chain is built from TRBV11-2 and TRBJ1-3, with 7 bases identical to TRBD1. The sequenced sample was peripheral blood. The CDR3 loop reads CASSPGQRRNTIYF. In DNA, the CDR3 is TGTGCCAGCAGCCCGGGACAGCGACGAAACACCATATATTTT.